Listed here are 24 T cell receptor beta chains from one sample, sequenced in a study of T cell clonality in common variable immunodeficiency. Profiled with immunoSEQ multiplex PCR; TCRdb holds only in-frame clones, not every one. The sample contains about 42,000 clones, none occurring once; over 1.3% lies in the top ten. Sequencing was done on a sample of peripheral blood mononuclear cells. These receptors were obtained from a person aged 18 to 69 in good health.

This clone was recorded at least ten times. The read stops 3 residues short of the end of the CDR3; the missing end is completed from the germline J gene. The J gene is TRBJ2-3, the V gene TRBV2; 11 bases are a match to TRBD2. The CDR3 contains 18 residues. Germline V CDR1 and CDR2: SNHLY, FYNNEI. After removal of 2 bases from V and 3 bases from J, the junction contained 10 bases not matched to a gene. Incomplete CDR3 DNA: TGTGCCAGCAGTGAACCCGGGACTAGCGGCGGTGTGACAGATACG. Translated: CASSEPGTSGGVTDT. The full CDR3 reads CASSEPGTSGGVTDTQYF.

This clone was found many times. The missing CDR3 end, 3 residues past where the read stops, is filled in from the germline J gene. The chain employs TRBV7-9 and TRBJ2-7; possibly TRBD1 for D (6 bases). The CDR3 length is 13 residues. With 3 bases removed from V and 2 bases from J, the gap between germline ends came to 8 bases. Germline assignment: CDR1 SEHNR and CDR2 FQNEAQ (reference sequence). The CDR3 bases that were read are TGTGCCAGCAGCTTGGACAGCCCCTACGAG. Translated: CASSLDSPYE. The full CDR3 sequence reads CASSLDSPYEQYF.

This clone has ten or more counts. The CDR3 DNA, read in part, is TGTGCCAGCAGCTTAGATCCGGGGAGATGGGAGACC. Translation gives CASSLDPGRWET. The full CDR3 protein reads CASSLDPGRWETQYF. This chain uses TRBV11-2 with TRBJ2-5, with D maybe TRBD2 (5 bases). The DNA ends 3 residues before the CDR3 does, and the rest of the CDR3 is filled in from the germline J gene. Germline V CDR1 and CDR2: SGHAT, FQNNGV. V gave up 0 bases and J gave up 5 bases, with 13 bases separating them. The CDR3 loop spans 15 amino acids.

This clone was counted many times. The sequence runs out 3 residues before the end of the CDR3; the remainder is reconstructed from the germline J gene. The chain uses TRBV4-1 and TRBJ2-7; D possibly corresponds to TRBD1 (6 bases). The germline V gene encodes CDR1 MGHRA and CDR2 YSYEKL. V lost 2 bases and J lost 0, with 14 bases in between. This CDR3 contains 16 residues. CDR3 protein: CASSQSTGQSSYEQYF. The part of the CDR3 DNA that was read is TGCGCCAGCAGCCAAAGTACAGGGCAGAGCTCCTACGAG.

This clone is medium-sized (0.01 to 0.1%). The CDR3 protein is CASSPSGGRVTYEQYF. Partial CDR3 DNA: TGCGCCAGCAGCCCCAGTGGGGGGAGAGTCACCTACGAG. The chain carries TRBV5-1 and TRBJ2-7; D might be TRBD2 (6 bases). The DNA ends 3 residues before the CDR3 does, and the rest of the CDR3 is filled in from the germline J gene. The CDR3 spans 16 residues. Trimming left V 4 bases short and J 2 bases short, with 19 bases between. In germline, CDR1 is SGHRS, CDR2 YFSETQ.

This clone was observed at least ten times. The read ends 3 residues early relative to the CDR3; the germline J gene fills the gap. V is TRBV5-1 and J is TRBJ2-2; 7 bases are a match to TRBD2. Germline CDR1 and CDR2: SGHRS and YFSETQ. Germline trimming cut 5 bases from V and 2 bases from J; bases unmatched to any gene: 12. The CDR3 has 17 residues. CDR3 bases read: TGCGCCAGCAGAAGACAGTCGGGGGGAAGTAACACCGGGGAG. This encodes CASRRQSGGSNTGE. Given in full, the CDR3 is CASRRQSGGSNTGELFF.

As for this clone: A junction boundary mismatches the germline segment, possibly from a read error. Read sequence stops 3 residues before the CDR3 end, and the germline J gene provides the missing end. This chain joins TRBV7-9 and TRBJ1-1, with 10 bases lining up with TRBD1. In germline, CDR1 is SEHNR, CDR2 FQNEAQ (reference sequence). The CDR3 loop spans 13 amino acids. CDR3 bases read: TGTTCCAGCAGCCGACAGGGGGCATCCGAA. This encodes CSSSRQGASE. The whole CDR3 protein reads CSSSRQGASEAFF.

This clone was recorded at least ten times. From the germline J gene comes the end of the CDR3, since the read stops 3 residues before it. V and J are TRBV5-1 and TRBJ2-5, with D uncertain. Germline V gene sequence: CDR1 SGHRS, CDR2 YFSETQ. V was shortened by 0 bases and J by 2 bases, with 14 bases between the two germline ends. The CDR3 spans 16 residues. The DNA read from the CDR3 is TGCGCCAGCAGCTTGGCTTCAGGTCGGATTCAAGAGACC. Translation: CASSLASGRIQET. The entire CDR3 protein is CASSLASGRIQETQYF.

This clone was observed at least ten times. The read gets to within 3 residues of the CDR3 end, and the germline J gene fills in the rest. This rearrangement joins TRBV2 to TRBJ2-2, with 10 bases lining up with TRBD2. Germline CDR1 is SNHLY and CDR2 is FYNNEI. Germline trimming cut 4 bases from V and 3 bases from J; bases unmatched to any gene: 2. There are 15 residues in the CDR3. CDR3 protein: CASSGLAGDTGELFF. The covered CDR3 bases are TGTGCCAGCAGTGGCCTAGCGGGAGACACCGGGGAG.

This clone has ten or more counts. The read stops 3 residues short of the end of the CDR3; the missing end is completed from the germline J gene. The chain combines TRBV7-9 with TRBJ2-5, with 7 positions matching TRBD1. In germline, CDR1 is SEHNR, CDR2 FQNEAQ (reference sequence). The CDR3 length is 14 residues. Unmatched junction bases numbered 5, after V lost 5 bases and J lost 2 bases. The DNA read from the CDR3 is TGTGCCAGCAGCCTAGGACAGGCACAAGAGACC. The encoded protein is CASSLGQAQET. The CDR3 in its entirety is CASSLGQAQETQYF.

About this clone: The missing CDR3 end, 3 residues past where the read stops, is filled in from the germline J gene. The V call is TRBV18, the J call TRBJ1-2; 11 bases agree with TRBD1. The CDR3 consists of 15 residues. V shed 3 bases, J shed 3 bases, and the junction held 3 bases outside the gene matches. The germline V gene has CDR1 KGHSH and CDR2 LQKENI. The CDR3 is CASSPSDRGHYGYTF. The sequenced part of the CDR3 DNA is TGTGCCAGCTCACCTTCGGACAGGGGGCACTATGGC.

This clone appeared many times. The read comes to an end 3 residues before the CDR3 does, leaving the germline J gene to fill in the end. This specimen includes other DNA sequences encoding the same CDR3. V usage is TRBV10-3 and J usage is TRBJ1-4; 10 bases are a match to TRBD1. Germline V lookup: CDR1 ENHRY, CDR2 SYGVKD. This CDR3 comprises 14 residues. V lost 6 bases and J lost 6; bases outside the gene matches: 4. The chain's CDR3 is CAISPGTGDEKLFF. CDR3 DNA (partial): TGTGCCATCAGCCCCGGGACAGGGGATGAAAAA.

This clone was counted many times. The read ends 3 residues early relative to the CDR3; the germline J gene fills the gap. The V call is TRBV12-3 or TRBV12-4, the J call TRBJ1-1; TRBD1 agrees at 8 bases. The CDR3 is 15 amino acids. Germline trimming cut 5 bases from V and 5 bases from J; bases unmatched to any gene: 10. This CDR3 reads CASSPPTGVFTEAFF. CDR3 DNA, as far as it was read: TGTGCCAGCAGTCCGCCGACAGGGGTTTTTACTGAA.

Sample share makes this clone medium-sized. Read coverage stops 3 residues before the CDR3 terminus; the germline J gene supplies the remainder. The chain is built from TRBV5-1 and TRBJ2-3; 8 bases align to TRBD1. This CDR3 contains 15 residues. V shed 4 bases, J shed 1 base, and the junction held 5 bases outside the gene matches. Germline V gives CDR1 SGHRS, CDR2 YFSETQ. The chain's CDR3 is CASSLGQGGTDTQYF. The CDR3 DNA, read in part, is TGCGCCAGCAGCCTTGGACAGGGAGGCACAGATACG. Full variable domain (outside the CDR3, taken from reference TRBV5-1 and TRBJ2-3): KAGVTQTPRYLIKTRGQQVTLSCSPISGHRSVSWYQQTPGQGLQFLFEYFSETQRNKGNFPGRFSGRQFSNSRSEMNVSTLELGDSALYLCASSLGQGGTDTQYFGPGTRLTVL.

This clone was seen only a few times. The read comes to an end 3 residues before the CDR3 does, leaving the germline J gene to fill in the end. This chain joins TRBV6-2 or TRBV6-3 and TRBJ2-1; weak D call: TRBD2 (6 bases). V lost 6 bases and J lost 7, with 16 bases in between. The CDR3 covers 14 residues. Germline CDR1 is MNHEY and CDR2 is SVGEGT. The CDR3 loop is CASRAGHFENEQFF. The CDR3 DNA, read in part, is TGTGCCAGCAGGGCGGGGCACTTCGAAAATGAG.

This clone was counted many times. Read sequence stops 3 residues before the CDR3 end, and the germline J gene provides the missing end. The chain uses TRBV28 and TRBJ2-4; 7 bases line up with TRBD1. The CDR3 sequence is 13 residues long. The ends lost 3 bases at V and 5 bases at J; junction bases unmatched: 1. Germline V gene sequence: CDR1 MDHEN, CDR2 SYDVKM. The covered CDR3 bases are TGTGCCAGCAGTTTTGGGACAGAAAACATT. Its translation is CASSFGTENI. The whole CDR3 protein reads CASSFGTENIQYF.

There are many counts of this clone. This chain's CDR3 is CASSEAYRRAQETQYF. The CDR3 DNA, read in part, is TGTGCCAGCAGTGAAGCGTACAGGCGAGCCCAAGAGACC. This chain links TRBV6-1 with TRBJ2-5, with D possibly being TRBD1 (5 bases). The read ends 3 residues before the CDR3 terminus; that terminus is restored from the germline J gene. The CDR3 has 16 amino acids. V lost 0 bases and J 1 base, leaving 12 bases between the germline ends. In germline, CDR1 is MNHNS, CDR2 SASEGT.

This clone was seen repeatedly, ten times or more. The sequenced fragment ends 3 residues before the CDR3 boundary, so the rest is inferred from the germline J gene. V gene TRBV28 combines with J gene TRBJ2-6; D might be TRBD1 (6 bases). CDR1 and CDR2 (germline): MDHEN, SYDVKM. Trimming removed 2 bases from V and 3 bases from J, with 8 bases in between. CDR3 size: 15 residues. CDR3 DNA, as far as it was read: TGTGCCAGCAGTTTACAGGGGAGTGGGGCCAACGTC. This gives the protein CASSLQGSGANV. Given in full, the CDR3 is CASSLQGSGANVLTF.

This clone appeared a few times. The read halts 3 residues ahead of the CDR3 end, with the missing end drawn from the germline J gene. The V call is TRBV7-2, the J call TRBJ1-2; D uncertain. Germline CDR1 is SGHTA and CDR2 is FQGNSA. This CDR3 spans 14 amino acids. The DNA read from the CDR3 is TGTGCCAGCAGCCGGACTAGCGGCTCCTACGAC. This codes for CASSRTSGSYD. The whole CDR3 is CASSRTSGSYDYTF.

This clone was counted many times. Coverage ceases 3 residues before the CDR3 finishes, and the germline J gene fills in the end. The chain carries TRBV20-1 and TRBJ2-7; 7 bases line up with TRBD1. The CDR3 contains 12 residues. Germline assignment: CDR1 DFQATT and CDR2 SNEGSKA (reference sequence). CDR3 region: CSPGQISYEQYF. CDR3 bases read: TGCAGCCCGGGACAGATCTCCTACGAG.

This clone showed up many times. The read ends 3 residues early relative to the CDR3; the germline J gene fills the gap. The genes are TRBV6-1 and TRBJ2-3, with D possibly TRBD1 on 5 matching bases. Germline V gene data show CDR1 as MNHNS and CDR2 as SASEGT. V lost 3 bases, J lost 6 bases, and 13 bases lay in between. This CDR3 contains 14 residues. The sequenced CDR3 bases are TGTGCCAGCAGTGACCCCCAGGGTTCCGATACG. Translation gives CASSDPQGSDT. The whole CDR3 reads CASSDPQGSDTQYF.

This clone was counted ten times or more. The CDR3 is cut off 3 residues early in the read; its end comes from the germline J gene. This sequence joins TRBV5-1 and TRBJ1-2, with D possibly being TRBD1 (5 bases). Per the germline V gene, CDR1 is SGHRS and CDR2 is YFSETQ. CDR3 length equals 14 residues. The germline V and J ends were trimmed by 4 bases and 2 bases, with 12 bases remaining between them. The CDR3 is CASSPPGGNYGYTF. CDR3 DNA, as far as it was read: TGCGCCAGCAGCCCCCCCGGGGGAAACTATGGC.

This clone came up many times. The observed sequence ends 3 residues before the CDR3 terminus, with the missing tail filled in from the germline J gene. This chain joins TRBV20-1 and TRBJ1-6; D is uncertain. The V end was cut by 1 base, the J end by 0 bases, with 10 bases between. This CDR3 spans 16 amino acids. CDR1 and CDR2 (germline): DFQATT, SNEGSKA (reference sequence). Partial CDR3 DNA: TGCAGTGCTAGAGCTGGACTTAACTCCTATAATTCACCC. It encodes CSARAGLNSYNSP. The whole CDR3 protein reads CSARAGLNSYNSPLHF.

This clone was seen many times. With the read ending 3 residues before the CDR3 end, the germline J gene is used to fill in that end. V and J are TRBV19 and TRBJ2-5, with 8 bases fitting TRBD1. The CDR3 contains 13 residues. V lost 6 bases and J lost 4; bases outside the gene matches: 4. The germline CDR1 and CDR2 sequences are LNHDA and SQIVND (reference sequence). The sequenced part of the CDR3 DNA is TGTGCCAGTAGGTACAGGGGGGCAGAGACC. It translates to CASRYRGAET. The whole CDR3 sequence reads CASRYRGAETQYF.